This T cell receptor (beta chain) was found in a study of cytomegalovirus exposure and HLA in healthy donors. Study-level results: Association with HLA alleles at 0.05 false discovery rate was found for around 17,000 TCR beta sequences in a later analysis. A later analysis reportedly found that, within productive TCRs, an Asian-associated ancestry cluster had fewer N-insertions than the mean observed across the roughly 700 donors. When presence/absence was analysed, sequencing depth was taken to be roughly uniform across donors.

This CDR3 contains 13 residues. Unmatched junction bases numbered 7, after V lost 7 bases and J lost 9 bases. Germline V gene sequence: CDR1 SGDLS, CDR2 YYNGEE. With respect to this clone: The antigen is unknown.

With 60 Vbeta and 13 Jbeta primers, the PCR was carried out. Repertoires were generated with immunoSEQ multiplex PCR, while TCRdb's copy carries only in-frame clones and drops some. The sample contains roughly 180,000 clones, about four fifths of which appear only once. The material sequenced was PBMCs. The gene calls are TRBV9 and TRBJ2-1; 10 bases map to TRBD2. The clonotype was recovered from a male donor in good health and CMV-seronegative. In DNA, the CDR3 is TGTGCCAGCGGGCTAGCGGGAGTTGCTGAGCAGTTCTTC. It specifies CASGLAGVAEQFF.